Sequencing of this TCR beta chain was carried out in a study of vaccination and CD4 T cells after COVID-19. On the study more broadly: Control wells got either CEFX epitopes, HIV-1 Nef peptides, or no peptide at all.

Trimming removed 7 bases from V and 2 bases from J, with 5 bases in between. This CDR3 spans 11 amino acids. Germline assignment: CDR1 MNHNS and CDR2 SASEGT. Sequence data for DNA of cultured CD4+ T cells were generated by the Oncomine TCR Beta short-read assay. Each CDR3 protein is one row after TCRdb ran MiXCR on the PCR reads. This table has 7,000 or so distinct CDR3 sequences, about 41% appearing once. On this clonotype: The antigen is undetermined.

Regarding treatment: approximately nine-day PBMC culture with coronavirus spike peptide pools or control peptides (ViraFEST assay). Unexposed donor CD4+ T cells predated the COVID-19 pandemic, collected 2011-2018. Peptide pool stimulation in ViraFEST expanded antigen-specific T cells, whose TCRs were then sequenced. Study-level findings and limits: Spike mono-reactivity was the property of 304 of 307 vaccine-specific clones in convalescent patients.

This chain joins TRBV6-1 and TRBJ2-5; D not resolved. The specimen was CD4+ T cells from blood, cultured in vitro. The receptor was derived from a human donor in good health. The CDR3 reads CASMGQETQYF. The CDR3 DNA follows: TGTGCCAGCATGGGGCAAGAGACCCAGTACTTC.